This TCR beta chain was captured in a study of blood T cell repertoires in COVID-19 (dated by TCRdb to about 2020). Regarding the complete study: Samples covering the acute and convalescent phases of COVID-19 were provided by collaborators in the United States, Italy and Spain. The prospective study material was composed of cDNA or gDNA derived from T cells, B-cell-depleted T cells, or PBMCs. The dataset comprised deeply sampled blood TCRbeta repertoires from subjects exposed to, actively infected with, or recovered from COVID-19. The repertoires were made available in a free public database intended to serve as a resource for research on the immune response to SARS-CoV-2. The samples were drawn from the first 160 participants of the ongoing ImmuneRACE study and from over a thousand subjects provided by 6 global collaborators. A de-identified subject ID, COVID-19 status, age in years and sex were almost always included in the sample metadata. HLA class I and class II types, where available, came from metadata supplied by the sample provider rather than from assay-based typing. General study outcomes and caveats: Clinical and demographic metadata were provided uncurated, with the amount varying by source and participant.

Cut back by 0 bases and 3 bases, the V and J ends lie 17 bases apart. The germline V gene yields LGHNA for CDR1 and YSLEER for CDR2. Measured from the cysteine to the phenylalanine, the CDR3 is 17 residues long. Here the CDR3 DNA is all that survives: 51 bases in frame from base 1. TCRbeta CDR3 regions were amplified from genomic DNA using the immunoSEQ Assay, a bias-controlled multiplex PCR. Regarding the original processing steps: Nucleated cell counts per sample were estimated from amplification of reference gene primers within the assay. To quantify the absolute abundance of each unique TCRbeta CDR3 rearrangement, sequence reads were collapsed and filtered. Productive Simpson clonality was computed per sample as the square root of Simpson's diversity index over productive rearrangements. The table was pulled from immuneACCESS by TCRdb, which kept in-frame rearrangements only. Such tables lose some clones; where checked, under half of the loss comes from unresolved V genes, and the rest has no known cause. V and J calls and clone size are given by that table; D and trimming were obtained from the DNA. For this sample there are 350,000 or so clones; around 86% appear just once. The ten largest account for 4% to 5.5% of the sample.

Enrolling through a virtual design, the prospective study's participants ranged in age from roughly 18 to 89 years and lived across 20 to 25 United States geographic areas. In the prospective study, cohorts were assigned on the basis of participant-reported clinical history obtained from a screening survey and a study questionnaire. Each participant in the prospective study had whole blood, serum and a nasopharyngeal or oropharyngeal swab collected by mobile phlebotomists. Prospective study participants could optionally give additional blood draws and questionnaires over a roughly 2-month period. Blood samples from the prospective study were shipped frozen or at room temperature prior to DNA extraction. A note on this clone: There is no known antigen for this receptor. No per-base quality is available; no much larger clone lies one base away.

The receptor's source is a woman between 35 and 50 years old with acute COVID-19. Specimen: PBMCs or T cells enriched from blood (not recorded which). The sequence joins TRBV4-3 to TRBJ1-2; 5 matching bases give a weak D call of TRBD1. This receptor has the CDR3 CASSQDASGTGDYGYTF. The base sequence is TGCGCCAGCAGCCAAGATGCGTCCGGGACGGGGGACTATGGCTACACCTTC.